This T cell receptor (beta chain) was identified in a study of neoadjuvant anti-PD-1 for oral cavity cancer (TCRdb year 2021). A note on the overall study: Before undergoing curative-intent surgical resection, most patients got three to four biweekly nivolumab doses at 3 mg/kg. The parent correlative cohort included roughly 12 patients, with an approximately 30% response rate. Responders were defined as patients with complete response, partial response or stable disease by RECIST 1.1; non-responders were defined as patients with progression. A fourth nivolumab dose was given around day 43 to patients without progression, and definitive surgical resection was performed in those patients on days 50-56. What the research found in general, with its limitations: Higher pretreatment blood Treg/Th17 ratios correlated with higher pretreatment blood TCRbeta clonality and lower post-treatment tumor TCRbeta clonality. After neoadjuvant nivolumab, T cell clonality (Gini index) in PBMCs was significantly higher in non-responders than in responders. TCR analyses included only a few patients per response group, and the authors called for larger cohorts for validation.

Worth noting for this clone: This clone's antigen is unknown. The record has no base qualities; no much larger clone is one base away.

Looking up the germline V gene (reference sequence) yields CDR1 WNHNN and CDR2 SYGVQD. The CDR3 starts with the cysteine, ends with the phenylalanine, and has 13 residues. Only CDR3 DNA remains: 39 bases, in frame from the first base. V is clipped by 4 bases and J by 1 base, and the sequence between their germline boundaries is 6 bases long. For deep sequencing, each PBMC sample was run in six replicates, with libraries mostly built from roughly 460 ng of input genomic DNA. The immunoSEQ hsTCRbeta kit was used to prepare TCRbeta libraries, following the manufacturer's instructions. The finished libraries were brought together in one pool at 2.5 to 3 nM, which was then read using an Illumina NovaSeq 6000 S4 flow cell. The authors' analysis ran thus. The immunoSEQ Analyzer was used for raw data preprocessing and quality control. The analysis was limited to productive rearrangements, and each clonotype was defined by a unique CDR3 amino acid sequence. Repertoire clonality was estimated as the Gini-Simpson index, which was computed with the R package tcR. Gini indices were compared with Student's t test, and associations with tumor size change were assessed by Pearson correlation. TCRdb re-hosts the immuneACCESS table, in-frame sequences only. Its copies lack some clones; in the studies checked, an unresolved V gene accounts for under half of them, and the cause for the rest is not known. V and J calls plus clone size are reproduced from that table; the DNA served to infer D and trimming. The sample table shows around 30,000 clones, and more than 75% are seen once. In total, the top ten clones hold 3.5% of the sample.

The intended sense of this specimen's time point label: before neoadjuvant nivolumab. Patients had been newly diagnosed with stage II-IVA oral cavity squamous cell carcinoma, and no prior systemic or radiation treatment had been given to the patients. Everyone in the cohort had locally advanced, HPV-negative oral cavity squamous cell carcinoma. No culture maintenance or expansion was done, as the peripheral blood mononuclear cells went straight to analysis. The samples were obtained from a longitudinal correlative study of a single-arm phase II trial testing neoadjuvant nivolumab in oral cavity squamous cell carcinoma. Genomic DNA-based TCRbeta sequencing was performed on subject-matched pre- and post-treatment PBMCs and tumors from three responders and three non-responders. Peripheral blood mononuclear cells were drawn once before nivolumab treatment and a second time after treatment, when surgery took place. The Maxwell RSC DNA from Cells kit was used to extract genomic DNA from PBMCs.

The sequence is built from TRBV10-1 and TRBJ2-3; perhaps TRBD2 is the D gene, with 5 bases matching. The receptor was isolated from a person between 40 and 80 years old with oral cavity squamous cell carcinoma. This specimen consisted of PBMCs, obtained before nivolumab (anti-PD-1) treatment. The DNA is as follows: TGCGCCAGCAGTGGTAGCGGCACAGATACGCAGTATTTT. Its translation reads: CASSGSGTDTQYF.